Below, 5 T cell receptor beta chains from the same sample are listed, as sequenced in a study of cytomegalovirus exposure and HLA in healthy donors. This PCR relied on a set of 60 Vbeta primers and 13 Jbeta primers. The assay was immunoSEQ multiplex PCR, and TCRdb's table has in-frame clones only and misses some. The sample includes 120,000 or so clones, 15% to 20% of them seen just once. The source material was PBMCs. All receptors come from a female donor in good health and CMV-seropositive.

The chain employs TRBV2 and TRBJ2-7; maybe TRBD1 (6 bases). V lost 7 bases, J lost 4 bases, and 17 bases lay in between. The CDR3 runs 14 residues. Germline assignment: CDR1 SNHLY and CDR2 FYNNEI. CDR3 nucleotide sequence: TGTGCCAGCATCCCAGACAGGTCAGAATACGAGCAGTACTTC. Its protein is CASIPDRSEYEQYF.

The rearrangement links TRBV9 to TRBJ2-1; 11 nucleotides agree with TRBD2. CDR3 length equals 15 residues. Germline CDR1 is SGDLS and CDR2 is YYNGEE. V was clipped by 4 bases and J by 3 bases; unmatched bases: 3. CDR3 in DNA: TGTGCCAGCAGCCAGACTAGCGGGGACTACAATGAGCAGTTCTTC. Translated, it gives CASSQTSGDYNEQFF. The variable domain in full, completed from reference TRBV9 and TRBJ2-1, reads DSGVTQTPKHLITATGQRVTLRCSPRSGDLSVYWYQQSLDQGLQFLIQYYNGEERAKGNILERFSAQQFPDLHSELNLSSLELGDSALYFCASSQTSGDYNEQFFGPGTRLTVL.

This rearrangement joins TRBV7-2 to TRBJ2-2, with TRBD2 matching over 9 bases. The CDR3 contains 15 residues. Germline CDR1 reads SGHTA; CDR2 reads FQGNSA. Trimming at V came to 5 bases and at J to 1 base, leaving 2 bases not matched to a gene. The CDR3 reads CASSISGGNTGELFF. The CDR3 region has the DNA TGTGCCAGCAGCATTAGCGGGGGGAACACCGGGGAGCTGTTTTTT.

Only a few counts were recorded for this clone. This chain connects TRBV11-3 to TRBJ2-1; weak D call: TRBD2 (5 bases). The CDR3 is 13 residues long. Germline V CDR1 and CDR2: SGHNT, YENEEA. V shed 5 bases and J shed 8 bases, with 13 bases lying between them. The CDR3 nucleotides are TGTGCCAGCAGCGAGGGTCAGGATGATGAGCAGTTCTTC. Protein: CASSEGQDDEQFF.

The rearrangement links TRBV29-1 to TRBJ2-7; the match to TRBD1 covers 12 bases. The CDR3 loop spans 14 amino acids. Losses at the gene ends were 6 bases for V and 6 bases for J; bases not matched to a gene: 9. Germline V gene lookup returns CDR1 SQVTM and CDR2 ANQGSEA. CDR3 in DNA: TGCAGCGTCCCCGGGACAGGGGGCTATAGCGAGCAGTACTTC. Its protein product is CSVPGTGGYSEQYF.